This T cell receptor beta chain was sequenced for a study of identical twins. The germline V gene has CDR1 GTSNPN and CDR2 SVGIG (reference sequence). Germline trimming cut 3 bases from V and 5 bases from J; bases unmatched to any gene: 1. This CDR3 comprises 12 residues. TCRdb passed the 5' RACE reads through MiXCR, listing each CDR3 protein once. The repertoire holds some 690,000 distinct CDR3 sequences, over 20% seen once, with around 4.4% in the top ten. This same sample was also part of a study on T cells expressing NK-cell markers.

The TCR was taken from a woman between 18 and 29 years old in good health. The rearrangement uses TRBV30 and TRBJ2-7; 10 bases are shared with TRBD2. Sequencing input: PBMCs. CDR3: CAWSGTSDEQYF. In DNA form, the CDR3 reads TGTGCCTGGAGCGGGACTAGCGACGAGCAGTACTTC.